Listed below are T cell receptor beta chains from one sample, sequenced in a study of cytomegalovirus exposure and HLA in healthy donors. The method was immunoSEQ multiplex PCR; TCRdb's version includes in-frame clones alone and lacks a portion of them. The sample has about 160,000 clones, roughly 80% seen once. The sequenced material came from PBMCs. The source of these receptors is a man aged 18 to 30 in good health and CMV-seropositive. The CDR3 runs from the conserved cysteine through the conserved F or W. The order of the fields is D gene, clone size, J gene, V gene, CDR3 protein, CDR3 DNA. The D gene is left open where the match is weak. Only part of the rows carry a size: once, few, many, or a class if the clone is expanded.

D gene: TRBD1
clone size: NA
J gene: TRBJ1-2
V gene: TRBV19
CDR3 protein: CASSYRDSYGYTF
CDR3 DNA: TGTGCCAGTAGCTACCGGGACAGCTATGGCTACACCTTC

D gene: NA
clone size: few
J gene: TRBJ1-1
V gene: TRBV29-1
CDR3 protein: CSVSSLGGTEAFF
CDR3 DNA: TGCAGCGTTTCTAGTTTAGGCGGGACTGAAGCTTTCTTT

D gene: NA
clone size: NA
J gene: TRBJ1-3
V gene: TRBV7-8
CDR3 protein: CASSLVSRTGNTIYF
CDR3 DNA: TGTGCCAGCAGCTTAGTCTCCAGAACTGGAAACACCATATATTTT

D gene: TRBD1
clone size: NA
J gene: TRBJ2-1
V gene: TRBV5-1
CDR3 protein: CASRTGTGGLNFYNEQFF
CDR3 DNA: TGCGCCAGCAGAACTGGGACAGGGGGCCTCAATTTTTACAATGAGCAGTTCTTC

D gene: NA
clone size: NA
J gene: TRBJ2-7
V gene: TRBV9
CDR3 protein: CASSVEGGNEQYF
CDR3 DNA: TGTGCCAGCAGCGTAGAAGGAGGAAACGAGCAGTACTTT

D gene: TRBD1
clone size: once
J gene: TRBJ1-2
V gene: TRBV18
CDR3 protein: CASSPRQGAVNYGYTF
CDR3 DNA: TGTGCCAGCTCACCGAGACAGGGGGCGGTGAACTATGGCTACACCTTC

D gene: NA
clone size: NA
J gene: TRBJ2-1
V gene: TRBV19
CDR3 protein: CASSLAPNEQFF
CDR3 DNA: TGTGCCAGTAGCCTAGCCCCCAATGAGCAGTTCTTC

D gene: NA
clone size: NA
J gene: TRBJ2-4
V gene: TRBV16
CDR3 protein: CASSQSTQVQYF
CDR3 DNA: TGTGCCAGCAGCCAATCGACCCAGGTCCAGTACTTC

D gene: NA
clone size: few
J gene: TRBJ2-7
V gene: TRBV27
CDR3 protein: CASTALRDFSYEQYF
CDR3 DNA: TGTGCCAGCACCGCTCTCCGGGACTTCTCCTACGAGCAGTACTTC

D gene: NA
clone size: few
J gene: TRBJ2-5
V gene: TRBV7-9
CDR3 protein: CASSPTDYVQETQYF
CDR3 DNA: TGTGCCAGCAGCCCAACCGACTACGTACAAGAGACCCAGTACTTC

D gene: NA
clone size: NA
J gene: TRBJ2-7
V gene: TRBV4-1
CDR3 protein: CASSSGQLTPGEQYF
CDR3 DNA: TGCGCCAGCAGCTCGGGACAACTCACTCCCGGCGAGCAGTACTTC

D gene: NA
clone size: once
J gene: TRBJ1-1
V gene: TRBV19
CDR3 protein: CASSIRQLTEAFF
CDR3 DNA: TGTGCCAGTAGTATAAGACAGCTTACTGAAGCTTTCTTT

D gene: NA
clone size: NA
J gene: TRBJ2-2
V gene: TRBV18
CDR3 protein: CASSPNRAGWTGELFF
CDR3 DNA: TGTGCCAGCTCACCTAACAGGGCGGGCTGGACCGGGGAGCTGTTTTTT

D gene: NA
clone size: NA
J gene: TRBJ2-7
V gene: TRBV11-2
CDR3 protein: CASSYGSDSTYEQYF
CDR3 DNA: TGTGCCAGCAGTTATGGGTCCGACAGTACCTACGAGCAGTACTTC

D gene: NA
clone size: NA
J gene: TRBJ2-1
V gene: TRBV27
CDR3 protein: CASSLKGNEQFF
CDR3 DNA: TGTGCCAGCAGTTTAAAGGGGAATGAGCAGTTCTTC

D gene: NA
clone size: NA
J gene: TRBJ2-2
V gene: TRBV5-1
CDR3 protein: CASSLDTSNTGELFF
CDR3 DNA: TGCGCCAGCAGCTTGGACACCTCGAACACCGGGGAGCTGTTTTTT

D gene: NA
clone size: NA
J gene: TRBJ2-7
V gene: TRBV5-6
CDR3 protein: CASSSTGFSEQYF
CDR3 DNA: TGTGCCAGCAGCTCTACAGGTTTCAGCGAGCAGTACTTC

D gene: TRBD2
clone size: NA
J gene: TRBJ2-7
V gene: TRBV19
CDR3 protein: CASGGRLAGDEQYF
CDR3 DNA: TGTGCCAGTGGCGGGAGACTAGCGGGAGACGAGCAGTACTTC

D gene: TRBD2
clone size: NA
J gene: TRBJ2-1
V gene: TRBV4-3
CDR3 protein: CASSQTRLASYNEQFF
CDR3 DNA: TGCGCCAGCAGCCAGACGAGACTAGCGTCATACAATGAGCAGTTCTTC

D gene: NA
clone size: NA
J gene: TRBJ1-5
V gene: TRBV27
CDR3 protein: CASSITGINQPQHF
CDR3 DNA: TGTGCCAGCAGTATTACAGGAATAAATCAGCCCCAGCATTTT

D gene: TRBD1
clone size: NA
J gene: TRBJ1-1
V gene: TRBV4-1
CDR3 protein: CASSQDRGTGAEAFF
CDR3 DNA: TGCGCCAGCAGCCAAGATCGCGGGACAGGGGCTGAAGCTTTCTTT

D gene: TRBD1
clone size: once
J gene: TRBJ2-5
V gene: TRBV5-1
CDR3 protein: CASSLGGQPQETQYF
CDR3 DNA: TGCGCCAGCAGCTTGGGGGGACAGCCCCAAGAGACCCAGTACTTC

D gene: TRBD1
clone size: once
J gene: TRBJ1-1
V gene: TRBV19
CDR3 protein: CASSIVDLGTADSNTEAFF
CDR3 DNA: TGTGCCAGTAGTATAGTCGACCTAGGGACAGCAGACTCGAACACTGAAGCTTTCTTT

D gene: NA
clone size: NA
J gene: TRBJ2-7
V gene: TRBV4-1
CDR3 protein: CASSQDGSLEQYF
CDR3 DNA: TGCGCCAGCAGCCAAGACGGGTCCCTGGAGCAGTACTTC

D gene: TRBD1
clone size: medium-sized
J gene: TRBJ2-7
V gene: TRBV4-1
CDR3 protein: CASSQGPETGAYEQYF
CDR3 DNA: TGCGCCAGCAGCCAAGGCCCCGAGACAGGGGCCTACGAGCAGTACTTC

D gene: TRBD2
clone size: NA
J gene: TRBJ2-7
V gene: TRBV29-1
CDR3 protein: CSGGLANHEQYF
CDR3 DNA: TGCAGCGGGGGACTAGCTAACCACGAGCAGTACTTC

D gene: NA
clone size: once
J gene: TRBJ2-2
V gene: TRBV11-2
CDR3 protein: CASSLRYGRSDGELFF
CDR3 DNA: TGTGCCAGCAGCTTACGTTACGGGAGATCGGACGGGGAGCTGTTTTTT

D gene: NA
clone size: NA
J gene: TRBJ2-5
V gene: TRBV11-3
CDR3 protein: CASSFFREETQYF
CDR3 DNA: TGTGCCAGCAGCTTCTTCAGGGAAGAGACCCAGTACTTC

D gene: NA
clone size: once
J gene: TRBJ2-1
V gene: TRBV7-9
CDR3 protein: CASSWAWLALENEQFF
CDR3 DNA: TGTGCCAGCAGCTGGGCGTGGCTAGCACTCGAGAATGAGCAGTTCTTC

D gene: TRBD1
clone size: NA
J gene: TRBJ1-2
V gene: TRBV5-1
CDR3 protein: CASSSLGQNYGYTF
CDR3 DNA: TGCGCCAGCAGCAGTTTGGGACAGAACTATGGCTACACCTTC

D gene: TRBD2
clone size: NA
J gene: TRBJ2-1
V gene: TRBV2
CDR3 protein: CASRDSGTSGSYRNEQFF
CDR3 DNA: TGTGCCAGCAGGGACTCCGGGACTAGCGGGAGTTATCGCAATGAGCAGTTCTTC

D gene: NA
clone size: NA
J gene: TRBJ1-5
V gene: TRBV5-6
CDR3 protein: CASSRAALDNQPQHF
CDR3 DNA: TGTGCCAGCAGCAGAGCCGCCCTTGACAACCAGCCCCAGCATTTT

D gene: TRBD1
clone size: NA
J gene: TRBJ1-2
V gene: TRBV18
CDR3 protein: CASSPTGDYGYTF
CDR3 DNA: TGTGCCAGCTCACCCACAGGGGACTATGGCTACACCTTC

D gene: NA
clone size: NA
J gene: TRBJ1-1
V gene: TRBV19
CDR3 protein: CASSMGGEAFF
CDR3 DNA: TGTGCCAGTAGTATGGGGGGAGAAGCTTTCTTT

D gene: TRBD1
clone size: NA
J gene: TRBJ2-7
V gene: TRBV28
CDR3 protein: CASSLPLTGANEQYF
CDR3 DNA: TGTGCCAGCAGTTTACCCCTGACAGGGGCGAACGAGCAGTACTTC

D gene: NA
clone size: NA
J gene: TRBJ1-6
V gene: TRBV6-1
CDR3 protein: CASSEPGHTYNSPLHF
CDR3 DNA: TGTGCCAGCAGTGAACCTGGACATACATATAATTCACCCCTCCACTTT

D gene: NA
clone size: once
J gene: TRBJ2-1
V gene: TRBV7-6
CDR3 protein: CASSVLGGSYNEQFF
CDR3 DNA: TGTGCCAGCAGTGTTCTAGGGGGATCCTACAATGAGCAGTTCTTC

D gene: NA
clone size: NA
J gene: TRBJ2-7
V gene: TRBV5-8
CDR3 protein: CASGPVGGTYEQYF
CDR3 DNA: TGTGCCAGCGGACCGGTGGGGGGTACCTACGAGCAGTACTTC

D gene: NA
clone size: NA
J gene: TRBJ1-3
V gene: TRBV28
CDR3 protein: CASSWATGLGNTIYF
CDR3 DNA: TGTGCCAGCAGTTGGGCAACAGGCCTTGGAAACACCATATATTTT

D gene: NA
clone size: few
J gene: TRBJ2-7
V gene: TRBV4-2
CDR3 protein: CASSQDPGYYEQYF
CDR3 DNA: TGTGCCAGCAGCCAAGATCCGGGTTACTACGAGCAGTACTTC

D gene: NA
clone size: once
J gene: TRBJ2-5
V gene: TRBV19
CDR3 protein: CASADSRKTAQYF
CDR3 DNA: TGTGCCAGCGCCGACAGCCGAAAGACGGCCCAGTACTTC

D gene: TRBD1
clone size: NA
J gene: TRBJ2-7
V gene: TRBV2
CDR3 protein: CASSEGDRVYEQYF
CDR3 DNA: TGTGCCAGCAGTGAAGGTGACAGGGTCTACGAGCAGTACTTC

D gene: TRBD2
clone size: few
J gene: TRBJ2-7
V gene: TRBV29-1
CDR3 protein: CSVLAGRQYF
CDR3 DNA: TGCAGCGTTTTAGCGGGAAGGCAGTACTTC

D gene: NA
clone size: NA
J gene: TRBJ1-5
V gene: TRBV2
CDR3 protein: CASSGEAGNQPQHF
CDR3 DNA: TGTGCCAGCAGTGGGGAGGCGGGCAATCAGCCCCAGCATTTT

D gene: NA
clone size: NA
J gene: TRBJ1-2
V gene: TRBV9
CDR3 protein: CASSEGVGYYGYTF
CDR3 DNA: TGTGCCAGCAGCGAAGGGGTGGGGTACTATGGCTACACCTTC

D gene: NA
clone size: few
J gene: TRBJ2-2
V gene: TRBV7-8
CDR3 protein: CASSPREWGRHRANTGELFF
CDR3 DNA: TGTGCCAGCAGCCCCCGGGAGTGGGGACGCCACCGAGCAAACACCGGGGAGCTGTTTTTT

D gene: TRBD2
clone size: NA
J gene: TRBJ2-1
V gene: TRBV5-1
CDR3 protein: CASSQAGGPSGEQFF
CDR3 DNA: TGCGCCAGCAGCCAGGCGGGAGGGCCTTCAGGGGAGCAGTTCTTC

D gene: NA
clone size: few
J gene: TRBJ1-2
V gene: TRBV2
CDR3 protein: CASSEDSAGGYTF
CDR3 DNA: TGTGCCAGCAGTGAAGATTCGGCGGGTGGCTACACCTTC

D gene: NA
clone size: few
J gene: TRBJ2-1
V gene: TRBV28
CDR3 protein: CASSLSWRTDNRNEQFF
CDR3 DNA: TGTGCCAGCAGTTTATCCTGGAGGACAGACAATAGAAATGAGCAGTTCTTC

D gene: TRBD1
clone size: NA
J gene: TRBJ1-2
V gene: TRBV5-6
CDR3 protein: CASAGQGHGYTF
CDR3 DNA: TGTGCCAGCGCGGGACAGGGCCATGGCTACACCTTC

D gene: NA
clone size: once
J gene: TRBJ2-4
V gene: TRBV4-1
CDR3 protein: CASSPSGWGGEAKNIQYF
CDR3 DNA: TGCGCCAGCAGCCCCTCTGGATGGGGGGGCGAAGCCAAAAACATTCAGTACTTC